This TCR beta chain was retrieved from a study of blood T cell repertoires in COVID-19. At the level of the study: The United States, Italy and Spain supplied acute and convalescent COVID-19 samples.

Original data processing: Quantification of nucleated cells was approximated via reference gene primer amplification. Using immunoSEQ multiplex PCR, the repertoire was profiled, and TCRdb retains in-frame clones only, with some absent. That table gives V, J and clone size, and the DNA gave D and trimming. The sample lists 60,000 to 70,000 clones; 80% to 95% were seen once. In germline, CDR1 is SGHTA, CDR2 FQGNSA. CDR3 length: 14 residues. V shed 5 bases, J shed 6 bases, and the junction held 8 bases outside the gene matches. The V and J genes are TRBV7-2 and TRBJ2-3, with TRBD2 identical over 7 bases. The sample taken for sequencing was peripheral blood. The origin of this receptor is a human donor with active COVID-19. The donor label of this sample is uncertain. The CDR3 loop is CASSQNMGGDTQYF. The CDR3 region has the DNA TGTGCCAGCAGCCAAAATATGGGGGGGGATACGCAGTATTTT.